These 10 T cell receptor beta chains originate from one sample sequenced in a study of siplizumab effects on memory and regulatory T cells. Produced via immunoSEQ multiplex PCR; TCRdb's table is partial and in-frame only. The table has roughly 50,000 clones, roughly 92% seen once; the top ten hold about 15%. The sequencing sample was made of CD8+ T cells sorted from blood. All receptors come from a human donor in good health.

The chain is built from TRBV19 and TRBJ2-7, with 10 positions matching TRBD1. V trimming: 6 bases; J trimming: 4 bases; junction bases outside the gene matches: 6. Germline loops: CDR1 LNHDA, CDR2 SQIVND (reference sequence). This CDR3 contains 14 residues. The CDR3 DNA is TGTGCCAGTAGAACCGGGACAGGGGATTACGAGCAGTACTTC. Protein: CASRTGTGDYEQYF. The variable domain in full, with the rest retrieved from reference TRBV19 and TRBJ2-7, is DGGITQSPKYLFRKEGQNVTLSCEQNLNHDAMYWYRQDPGQGLRLIYYSQIVNDFQKGDIAEGYSVSREKKESFPLTVTSAQKNPTAFYLCASRTGTGDYEQYFGPGTRLTVT.

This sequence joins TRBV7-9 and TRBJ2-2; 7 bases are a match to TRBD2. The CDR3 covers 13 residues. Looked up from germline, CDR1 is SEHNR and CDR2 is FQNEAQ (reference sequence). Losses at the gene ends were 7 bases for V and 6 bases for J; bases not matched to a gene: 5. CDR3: CASTLGGAGELFF. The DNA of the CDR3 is TGTGCCAGCACCCTGGGGGGGGCCGGGGAGCTGTTTTTT. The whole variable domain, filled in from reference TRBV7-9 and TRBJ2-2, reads DTGVSQNPRHKITKRGQNVTFRCDPISEHNRLYWYRQTLGQGPEFLTYFQNEAQLEKSRLLSDRFSAERPKGSFSTLEIQRTEQGDSAMYLCASTLGGAGELFFGEGSRLTVL.

CDR3 nucleotides: TGTGCCAGCAGTGTGATGTGGACAGCAACTAATGAAAAACTGTTTTTT. Amino acid sequence: CASSVMWTATNEKLFF. The chain couples TRBV6-1 to TRBJ1-4; tentatively, D is TRBD1 (6 bases). With 4 bases removed from V and 0 bases from J, the gap between germline ends came to 12 bases. This CDR3 is 16 amino acids long. CDR1 and CDR2 from the germline V gene are MNHNS and SASEGT.

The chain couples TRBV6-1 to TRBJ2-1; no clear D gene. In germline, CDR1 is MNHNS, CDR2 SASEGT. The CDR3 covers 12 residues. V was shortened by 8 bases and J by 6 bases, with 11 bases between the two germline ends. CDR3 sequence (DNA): TGTGCCAGCCGCCGAGTCGTCAATGAGCAGTTCTTC. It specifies CASRRVVNEQFF.

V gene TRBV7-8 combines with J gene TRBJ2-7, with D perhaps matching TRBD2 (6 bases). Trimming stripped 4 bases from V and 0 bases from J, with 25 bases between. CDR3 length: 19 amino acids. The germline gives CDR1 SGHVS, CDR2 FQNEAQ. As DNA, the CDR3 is TGTGCCAGCAGCTCGATATCCTTGGGGGGACCGACGTTCTCCTACGAGCAGTACTTC. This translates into CASSSISLGGPTFSYEQYF.

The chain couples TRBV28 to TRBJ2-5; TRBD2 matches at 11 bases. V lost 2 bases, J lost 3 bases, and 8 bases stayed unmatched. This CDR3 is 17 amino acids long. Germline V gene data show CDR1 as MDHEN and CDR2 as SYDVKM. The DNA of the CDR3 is TGTGCCAGCAGTTTAGGGGTTCTTAGCGGGGGGGAAGAGACCCAGTACTTC. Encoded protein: CASSLGVLSGGEETQYF.

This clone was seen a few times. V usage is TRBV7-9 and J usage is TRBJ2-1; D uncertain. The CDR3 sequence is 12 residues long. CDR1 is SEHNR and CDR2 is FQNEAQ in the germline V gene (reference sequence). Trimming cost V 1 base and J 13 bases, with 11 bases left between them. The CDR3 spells CASSLDSWSQFF. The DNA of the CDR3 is TGTGCCAGCAGCTTAGATTCGTGGTCCCAGTTCTTC.

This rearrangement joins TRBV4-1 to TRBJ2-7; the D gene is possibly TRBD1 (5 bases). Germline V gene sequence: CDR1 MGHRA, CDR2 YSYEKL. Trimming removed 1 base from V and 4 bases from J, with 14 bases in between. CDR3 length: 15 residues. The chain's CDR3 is CASSQVSDSLYEQYF. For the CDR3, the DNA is TGCGCCAGCAGCCAAGTTAGTGACAGTCTATACGAGCAGTACTTC.

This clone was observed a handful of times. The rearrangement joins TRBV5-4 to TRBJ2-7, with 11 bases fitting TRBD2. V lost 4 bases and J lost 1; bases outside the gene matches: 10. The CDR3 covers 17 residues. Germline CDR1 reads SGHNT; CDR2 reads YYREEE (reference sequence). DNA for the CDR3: TGTGCCAGCAGCCAGATGGGGAGGACTAGCGGGTCCTACGAGCAGTACTTC. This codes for CASSQMGRTSGSYEQYF.

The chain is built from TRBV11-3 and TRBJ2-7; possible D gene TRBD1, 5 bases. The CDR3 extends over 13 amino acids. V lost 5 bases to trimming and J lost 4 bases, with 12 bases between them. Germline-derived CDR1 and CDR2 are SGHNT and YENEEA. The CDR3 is CASSPMGRYEQYF. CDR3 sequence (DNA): TGTGCCAGCAGCCCTATGGGGCGGTACGAGCAGTACTTC.